Below, one TCR beta chain is given with its context. This entry comes from a study of blood T cell repertoires in COVID-19. Looked up from germline, CDR1 is MNHEY and CDR2 is SMNVEV (reference sequence). CDR3 size: 13 residues. The junction had 7 bases not matched to a gene; V was cut back by 5 bases and J by 8 bases. TCRdb's table, derived via immunoSEQ multiplex PCR, lists solely in-frame clones and lacks some. This sample carries some 150,000 clones, 70% to 90% of them seen once, and the ten largest clones take more than 3%. Sequencing was carried out using peripheral blood. The chain recombines TRBV27 with TRBJ1-1, with 8 bases identical to TRBD1. This TCR came from a man aged 70 or older with acute or convalescent COVID-19. The CDR3 DNA sequence: TGTGCCAGCAGTCCTACTCAGGGGGCGGAAGCTTTCTTT. Protein product: CASSPTQGAEAFF.